The rows below give T cell receptor beta chains drawn from one sample of a study of control samples from healthy donors and cancer patients. TCRdb's table, derived via immunoSEQ multiplex PCR, lists solely in-frame clones and lacks some. The table has fewer than 60,000 clones, 87% seen once. What was sequenced was PBMCs. These receptor sequences come from a woman aged 60 to 75 with lung cancer. The CDR3 runs from the conserved cysteine through the conserved F or W. The D gene is left open where the match is weak. The size entry is marked missing in some rows and otherwise reads once, few, many or a size class.

d_call	v_call	cdr3_length	clone_size	j_call	cdr3_nt	cdr3_aa
NA	TRBV18	14	NA	TRBJ1-5	TGTGCCAGCTCACCACCAGGGTTTGGACAGCCCCAGCATTTT	CASSPPGFGQPQHF
TRBD1	TRBV6-6	16	NA	TRBJ2-1	TGTGCCAGCAGTTACTCTATTATCGACAGGGGATATGAGCAGTTCTTC	CASSYSIIDRGYEQFF
TRBD2	TRBV4-2	15	NA	TRBJ2-1	TGTGCCAGCAGCGCCCGGACTAGCGGGGTCAATGAGCAGTTCTTC	CASSARTSGVNEQFF
NA	TRBV24-1	12	NA	TRBJ2-1	TGTGCCACCAGGGGGTTCAACAATGAGCAGTTCTTC	CATRGFNNEQFF
NA	TRBV28	14	NA	TRBJ1-3	TGTGCCAGCAGGAGGGACTTGACTGGAAACACCATATATTTT	CASRRDLTGNTIYF
NA	TRBV19	15	NA	TRBJ2-2	TGTGCCAGTAGTATGGGTCACACGAACACCGGGGAGCTGTTTTTT	CASSMGHTNTGELFF
NA	TRBV5-1	16	NA	TRBJ1-6	TGCGCCAGCAGCTTGGCCATCGGAGTTAATAATTCACCCCTCCACTTT	CASSLAIGVNNSPLHF
TRBD2	TRBV5-1	17	NA	TRBJ2-5	TGCGCCAGCAGCTTGGGTCGGACTAGCGGGAGTGGAGAGACCCAGTACTTC	CASSLGRTSGSGETQYF
TRBD2	TRBV7-7	16	NA	TRBJ2-1	TGTGCCAGCAGCTCTGTAGCGGGAGCTAACTACAATGAGCAGTTCTTC	CASSSVAGANYNEQFF
TRBD1	TRBV6-1	15	NA	TRBJ1-5	TGTGCCAGCAGTGAAGCTCGGCAGGGGGGTCAGCCCCAGCATTTT	CASSEARQGGQPQHF
NA	TRBV5-1	14	NA	TRBJ2-3	TGCGCCAGCAGCTCCGGGACATTCACAGATACGCAGTATTTT	CASSSGTFTDTQYF
NA	TRBV6-2/TRBV6-3	15	NA	TRBJ1-5	TGTGCCAGCAGTTACATGTCGGGGTCCGAGATGCCCCAGCATTTT	CASSYMSGSEMPQHF
NA	TRBV28	14	few	TRBJ1-1	TGTGCCAGCAGTTCCCCGGGGGTGAACACTGAAGCTTTCTTT	CASSSPGVNTEAFF
NA	TRBV2	15	NA	TRBJ2-2	TGTGCCAGCAGAGTTGAGGAAGGGGTGGGCGGGGAGCTGTTTTTT	CASRVEEGVGGELFF
NA	TRBV5-1	14	NA	TRBJ1-2	TGCGCCAGCAGCTTGGCCCAACAGAGAGATGGCTACACCTTC	CASSLAQQRDGYTF
TRBD1	TRBV6-5	13	NA	TRBJ1-2	TGTGCCAGCATTGCGGGACAGTACTATGGCTACACCTTC	CASIAGQYYGYTF
NA	TRBV11-2	14	NA	TRBJ2-3	TGTGCCAGCAGCTTAGGGGGTCATACAGATACGCAGTATTTT	CASSLGGHTDTQYF
NA	TRBV29-1	13	NA	TRBJ1-2	TGCAGCGTCGAAGGGAGGGTAATGAATGGCTACACCTTC	CSVEGRVMNGYTF
TRBD2	TRBV4-2	18	NA	TRBJ2-2	TGTGCCAGCAGCCAAGAATCGCGGGGGGGCCTATTGACCGGGGAGCTGTTTTTT	CASSQESRGGLLTGELFF
NA	TRBV7-6	13	NA	TRBJ2-7	TGTGCCAGCAGCTTAGCCCTGGGGGCCGAGCAGTACTTC	CASSLALGAEQYF
TRBD2	TRBV28	15	NA	TRBJ2-1	TGTGCCAGCAGTTCCTATGGGGGGGACGGCGATGAGCAGTTCTTC	CASSSYGGDGDEQFF
NA	TRBV28	12	NA	TRBJ1-3	TGTGCCAGCCGGGCCTCTGGAAACACCATATATTTT	CASRASGNTIYF
NA	TRBV28	12	NA	TRBJ1-5	TGTGCCACATACAGGGTGCGTCAGCCCCAGCATTTT	CATYRVRQPQHF
TRBD1	TRBV3-1/TRBV3-2	14	once	TRBJ2-7	TGTGCCAGCAGCGACGGACAGGGGGTTTCTAAGCAGTACTTC	CASSDGQGVSKQYF
NA	TRBV28	14	NA	TRBJ1-1	TGTGCCAGCACTTACCCCCAGGTAGGGACTGAAGCTTTCTTT	CASTYPQVGTEAFF
NA	TRBV5-1	15	NA	TRBJ1-5	TGCGCCAGCAGCGAGTTTGGGAGTGGCAATCAGCCCCAGCATTTT	CASSEFGSGNQPQHF
NA	TRBV15	12	NA	TRBJ2-1	TGTGCCACCAGCAGAGCGAACAATGAGCAGTTCTTC	CATSRANNEQFF
NA	TRBV5-4	13	NA	TRBJ1-1	TGTGCCAGCAGCTTCTGGGGTCGGACTGAAGCTTTCTTT	CASSFWGRTEAFF
NA	TRBV13	17	NA	TRBJ2-3	TGTGCCAGCAGCTTAGGCCAGGGGTTTGGGGACACAGATACGCAGTATTTT	CASSLGQGFGDTDTQYF
NA	TRBV24-1	15	NA	TRBJ2-3	TGTGCCACCAGTACAGGCGAGGGGAACACAGATACGCAGTATTTT	CATSTGEGNTDTQYF
TRBD2	TRBV24-1	17	NA	TRBJ2-7	TGTGCCACCAGTGCTCCGGGACTAGCGGGAAACTCCTACGAGCAGTACTTC	CATSAPGLAGNSYEQYF